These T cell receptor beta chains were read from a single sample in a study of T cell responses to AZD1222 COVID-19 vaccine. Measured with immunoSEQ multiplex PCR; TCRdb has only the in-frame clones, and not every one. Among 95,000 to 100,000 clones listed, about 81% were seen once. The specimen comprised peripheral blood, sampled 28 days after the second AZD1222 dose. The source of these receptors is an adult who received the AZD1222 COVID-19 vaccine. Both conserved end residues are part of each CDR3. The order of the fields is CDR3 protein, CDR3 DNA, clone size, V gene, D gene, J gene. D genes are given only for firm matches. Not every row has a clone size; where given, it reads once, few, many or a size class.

CDR3 protein: CASSDPSSYEQYF; CDR3 DNA: TGCGCCAGCAGCGACCCATCATCCTACGAGCAGTACTTC; clone size: .; V gene: TRBV5-1; D gene: .; J gene: TRBJ2-7
CDR3 protein: CASSQTNYEQYF; CDR3 DNA: TGTGCCAGCAGCCAAACAAACTACGAGCAGTACTTC; clone size: .; V gene: TRBV3-1/TRBV3-2; D gene: .; J gene: TRBJ2-7
CDR3 protein: CASSLGQGAVSEQYF; CDR3 DNA: TGTGCCAGCAGCCTAGGTCAGGGGGCCGTCTCCGAGCAGTACTTC; clone size: .; V gene: TRBV3-1/TRBV3-2; D gene: TRBD1; J gene: TRBJ2-7
CDR3 protein: CASSLGIYGYTF; CDR3 DNA: TGCGCCAGCAGCTTGGGCATCTATGGCTACACCTTC; clone size: .; V gene: TRBV5-1; D gene: .; J gene: TRBJ1-2
CDR3 protein: CASSVVSSGANVLTF; CDR3 DNA: TGTGCCAGCAGCGTAGTAAGCTCTGGGGCCAACGTCCTGACTTTC; clone size: .; V gene: TRBV9; D gene: .; J gene: TRBJ2-6
CDR3 protein: CASSQSANTNTGELFF; CDR3 DNA: TGCGCCAGCAGCCAATCGGCAAACACGAACACCGGGGAGCTGTTTTTT; clone size: .; V gene: TRBV4-3; D gene: .; J gene: TRBJ2-2
CDR3 protein: CASSLDRVGEQYF; CDR3 DNA: TGTGCCAGCAGCTTGGACAGGGTTGGTGAGCAGTACTTC; clone size: once; V gene: TRBV7-2; D gene: TRBD1; J gene: TRBJ2-7
CDR3 protein: CASSFGQGGFGYTF; CDR3 DNA: TGTGCCAGCAGCTTTGGTCAGGGTGGTTTCGGCTACACCTTC; clone size: .; V gene: TRBV5-5; D gene: .; J gene: TRBJ1-2
CDR3 protein: CASSPQGTVEPQHF; CDR3 DNA: TGTGCCAGTAGTCCTCAAGGGACAGTGGAGCCCCAGCATTTT; clone size: .; V gene: TRBV19; D gene: TRBD1; J gene: TRBJ1-5
CDR3 protein: CASRPETGLGEAFF; CDR3 DNA: TGTGCCAGCAGGCCGGAGACAGGGCTTGGTGAAGCTTTCTTT; clone size: .; V gene: TRBV25-1; D gene: TRBD1; J gene: TRBJ1-1
CDR3 protein: CATSIQGATNTGELFF; CDR3 DNA: TGTGCCACCAGTATACAGGGGGCGACGAACACCGGGGAGCTGTTTTTT; clone size: .; V gene: TRBV24-1; D gene: TRBD1; J gene: TRBJ2-2